A single sample is the source of the 15 T cell receptor beta chains below, sequenced in a study of technical replicates of blood from a handful of donors. The data were produced by immunoSEQ multiplex PCR, yet TCRdb's version contains in-frame clones alone and is incomplete. The repertoire consists of roughly 13,000 clones, with less than 90% occurring once and the leading ten covering about a tenth. Input material: PBMCs. These receptors came from a human donor in good health.

The chain couples TRBV19 to TRBJ2-1; maybe TRBD2 (6 bases). V was clipped by 5 bases and J by 6 bases, with 14 bases between them. The CDR3 is 14 amino acids. CDR1 is LNHDA, CDR2 SQIVND, per germline (reference sequence). DNA of the CDR3: TGTGCCAGTAGTTTAAGGCGGGAAGCCAATGAGCAGTTCTTC. It encodes CASSLRREANEQFF.

This clone was observed a few times. V is TRBV28 and J is TRBJ1-1; D possibly corresponds to TRBD1 (6 bases). Germline loops: CDR1 MDHEN, CDR2 SYDVKM. This CDR3 is 12 amino acids long. V shed 3 bases and J shed 11 bases, with 13 bases lying between them. In DNA form, the CDR3 reads TGTGCCAGCAGTTTGACTATTACAGGGGCTTTCTTT. Residues: CASSLTITGAFF. Variable domain in full (rest from reference TRBV28 and TRBJ1-1): DVKVTQSSRYLVKRTGEKVFLECVQDMDHENMFWYRQDPGLGLRLIYFSYDVKMKEKGDIPEGYSVSREKKERFSLILESASTNQTSMYLCASSLTITGAFFGQGTRLTVV.

V usage is TRBV10-2 and J usage is TRBJ1-2; 9 positions match TRBD1. Germline CDR1 and CDR2: WSHSY and SAAADI. V shed 7 bases and J 4 bases; nucleotides not matched to a gene: 10. The CDR3 sequence is 15 residues long. The CDR3 DNA sequence: TGCGCCAGCAAAGACGGACAGGGGATGGGCTATGGCTACACCTTC. Its protein product is CASKDGQGMGYGYTF.

This chain's CDR3 is CASSHYSGKGEETQYF. In DNA form, the CDR3 reads TGTGCCAGCAGCCATTATAGCGGGAAGGGAGAAGAGACCCAGTACTTC. The V call is TRBV14, the J call TRBJ2-5, with TRBD2 identical over 8 bases. Looked up from germline, CDR1 is SGHDN and CDR2 is FVKESK. The ends lost 3 bases at V and 3 bases at J; junction bases unmatched: 9. CDR3 length: 16 residues.

This clone is a singleton in its sample. CDR3 nucleotides: TGCGCCAGCAGCTTGACTAGCGGCACAGATACGCAGTATTTT. Translation gives CASSLTSGTDTQYF. This sequence joins TRBV5-1 and TRBJ2-3; 7 bases match TRBD2. V lost 1 base to trimming and J lost 1 base; unmatched junction nucleotides: 0. The V gene's germline CDR1 is SGHRS and CDR2 YFSETQ. The CDR3 has 14 amino acids.

This sequence joins TRBV10-3 and TRBJ2-7; D might be TRBD1 (6 bases). CDR1 and CDR2 from the germline V gene are ENHRY and SYGVKD. Trimming removed 11 bases from V and 4 bases from J, with 24 bases in between. This CDR3 contains 15 residues. The CDR3 sequence: CALSDTPGEPYEQYF. In nucleotides, the CDR3 is TGTGCCCTTTCGGATACCCCAGGGGAGCCGTACGAGCAGTACTTC.

This chain connects TRBV2 to TRBJ2-1; the match to TRBD2 covers 7 bases. CDR3 length: 15 residues. With V trimmed by 6 bases and J by 2 bases, 7 bases remained unmatched. From germline, CDR1 is SNHLY and CDR2 FYNNEI. The CDR3 DNA reads as TGTGCCAGCAGACAACTAGCGTCCGCCTACAATGAGCAGTTCTTC. Its translation is CASRQLASAYNEQFF.

The chain employs TRBV20-1 and TRBJ1-1; the match to TRBD1 covers 9 bases. The CDR3 consists of 11 residues. V gave up 5 bases and J gave up 10 bases; unmatched junction bases: 5. Germline V gene sequence: CDR1 DFQATT, CDR2 SNEGSKA (reference sequence). The CDR3 DNA reads TGCAGTGCTCGTCCGGACAGGGGAGCTTTCTTT. The encoded protein is CSARPDRGAFF.

The sample holds one count of this clone. J is TRBJ1-1 and V is TRBV18, with D unclear. V shed 3 bases and J shed 0 bases, with 17 bases lying between them. In germline, CDR1 is KGHSH, CDR2 LQKENI. The CDR3 covers 17 residues. The DNA of the CDR3 is TGTGCCAGCTCACCTCCCGACACCTACCCCTTGAACACTGAAGCTTTCTTT. Translation gives CASSPPDTYPLNTEAFF. The variable domain in full, with the rest retrieved from reference TRBV18 and TRBJ1-1, is NAGVMQNPRHLVRRRGQEARLRCSPMKGHSHVYWYRQLPEEGLKFMVYLQKENIIDESGMPKERFSAEFPKEGPSILRIQQVVRGDSAAYFCASSPPDTYPLNTEAFFGQGTRLTVV.

The chain links TRBV29-1 to TRBJ2-2; no firm D call. CDR1 and CDR2 (germline): SQVTM, ANQGSEA. V was pared by 1 base and J by 0 bases, with 3 bases between. The CDR3 covers 13 residues. In DNA form, the CDR3 reads TGCAGCGTTGAAGCCACGAACACCGGGGAGCTGTTTTTT. Residues: CSVEATNTGELFF.

This rearrangement joins TRBV10-3 to TRBJ2-6, with D possibly TRBD2 on 5 matching bases. Germline V CDR1 and CDR2: ENHRY, SYGVKD. V gave up 5 bases and J gave up 4 bases, with 15 bases separating them. The CDR3 runs 16 residues. The CDR3 nucleotides read TGTGCCATCAGTCAAGCCACGGGGTTCGGGGCCAACGTCCTGACTTTC. Amino acid sequence: CAISQATGFGANVLTF.

This chain connects TRBV28 to TRBJ2-3, with TRBD2 identical over 9 bases. From germline, CDR1 is MDHEN and CDR2 SYDVKM. The ends lost 0 bases at V and 1 base at J; junction bases unmatched: 2. There are 16 residues in the CDR3. The CDR3 here is CASSLWPSGGTDTQYF. CDR3 nucleotides: TGTGCCAGCAGTTTATGGCCTAGCGGGGGCACAGATACGCAGTATTTT.

This rearrangement joins TRBV5-6 to TRBJ1-1; D remains ambiguous. Germline CDR1 is SGHDT and CDR2 is YYEEEE. V gave up 0 bases and J gave up 0 bases, with 3 bases separating them. The CDR3 consists of 13 residues. CDR3 coding DNA: TGTGCCAGCAGCTTGGCCTTGAACACTGAAGCTTTCTTT. This sequence encodes CASSLALNTEAFF.

V and J are TRBV19 and TRBJ1-1; D is possibly TRBD1 (5 bases). This CDR3 spans 14 amino acids. V was trimmed by 6 bases and J by 1 base, leaving 12 bases between them. Per the germline V gene, CDR1 is LNHDA and CDR2 is SQIVND (reference sequence). CDR3: CASRFHRTNTEAFF. In nucleotides, the CDR3 is TGTGCCAGTAGGTTCCACAGGACGAACACTGAAGCTTTCTTT.

This rearrangement joins TRBV5-4 to TRBJ1-2, with TRBD1 identical over 9 bases. J gave up 5 bases and V 0 bases, and 5 bases lay outside the gene matches. From germline, CDR1 is SGHNT and CDR2 YYREEE (reference sequence). The length of the CDR3 is 15 residues. The CDR3 DNA is TGTGCCAGCAGCTTGGACAGGGGGCGAAGGTATGGCTACACCTTC. Its protein is CASSLDRGRRYGYTF.